The source of this TCR beta chain is a study of blood T cells in healthy people across ages (dated by TCRdb to between 2015 and 2017). Context from the whole study: In model experiments, template switching captured about one uniquely barcoded TCR beta cDNA molecule for every two T cells. The study measured age-related changes in TCR beta repertoire diversity using deep sequencing normalized with unique cDNA molecular identifiers. Four age groups were formed from the donors: young (average roughly 15 years), middle-aged (approximately 40), aged (around 68) and long-lived (around 82). To avoid experimental bias, donors of different ages were randomly spread across the sequencing lanes. Two additional independent replicas of 1 million unique cDNA reads from the same blood draw were analyzed for two donors (one aged 18 to 29 and one aged 80 or older).

Beyond this particular receptor, the publication reports: Since profiling was done on bulk unsorted PBMCs, naive and antigen-experienced compartments could not be conclusively compared. Observed TCR beta diversity per million T cells fell roughly linearly with age, and a significant reduction was already apparent by age about 36. Compared with the aged group, the long-lived group had more naive CD4+ T cells, fewer expanded clones and increased TCR diversity, a pattern suggesting age selection. The percentage of naive T cells measured by flow cytometry correlated strongly with observed TCR beta diversity. Estimates of total diversity based on one million sequenced T cells were regarded as lower bounds and as underestimates. Because the CMV infection status of the donors was unknown, age-related changes in expanded clonotypes may potentially have been confounded.

To note about this clonotype: Its antigen specificity is not known. No clone much larger than this one lies a single base away; base qualities are absent.

Systemically healthy Caucasian individuals from Russia, about 38 in total and aged about 6 to 100 years, were included as donors. Approximately 9.7 milliliters of peripheral blood were drawn from each donor into EDTA-treated Vacutainer tubes. Ficoll-Paque density-gradient centrifugation was used to isolate PBMCs, with at least 6.5 million per sample. Trizol reagent was used to extract total RNA from the PBMCs, yielding at least 5.5 micrograms per sample. Naive CD45RAhigh/CD27high T cell percentages were measured by flow cytometry on a PBMC aliquot from every donor. CDR1 MNHNS and CDR2 SASEGT were looked up in the germline V gene. The CDR3 spans 15 residues, from the cysteine through the phenylalanine. Only the CDR3 DNA is retained, 45 bases long and in frame from the first base. Libraries were prepared through 5' RACE. The run used an Illumina HiSeq 2500. A second PCR of roughly 6 to 12 cycles was run with a J-beta primer mix and a sample-barcoded 5' primer. Each TCR beta cDNA molecule received a unique molecular identifier from a template-switch 5' adaptor carrying 12 random nucleotides. Each sample yielded at least 3 million CDR3-containing paired-end reads. First-strand cDNA was synthesized from all RNA with the Mint cDNA synthesis kit, primed by a TRBC-specific oligonucleotide. Following uracil-DNA glycosylase treatment, all cDNA underwent a first 18-cycle PCR with the universal primers M1SS and BC2_uni_R. Processing in the source paper ran as follows. For normalization, 1 million high-quality reads, each with a distinct molecular identifier, were randomly selected from each sample. Instead of being binned into consensus sequences, reads with shared molecular identifiers were discarded. MiTCR, set to a Q25 quality threshold and the strictest error-elimination algorithm, was used for CDR3 identification, clonotype clustering and error correction. A nonparametric unseen species model using Euler transformation provided a lower-bound estimate of total TCR beta diversity. In-frame beta chains were kept once TCRdb had trimmed the public reads at Q25 with fastp and called clones with MiXCR. Every entry covers one CDR3 protein and lists the most common genes and DNA from its rows. For this entry, the V and J calls and clone size follow TCRdb and not the study's own pipeline. The sample data list over 600,000 distinct CDR3 sequences, and around 43% of these were observed just once. The ten largest clones represent around 30% of the sample.

The sample was blood. The TCR was taken from a man aged 80 or over in good health. The V gene is TRBV6-1 and the J gene is TRBJ2-5, with 8 central nucleotides matching TRBD2. The J call may not be correct, given that the DNA end is closer to TRBJ2-7. The nucleotide sequence is TGTGCCAGCAGTGAATCGGGAGGGCCCAACTACGAGCAGTACTTC. It translates to CASSESGGPNYEQYF.